This T cell receptor (beta chain) comes out of a study of T cell responses to AZD1222 COVID-19 vaccine. The study, taken as a whole, reports: Baseline serology detected seropositivity in only a handful of AZD1222 recipients.

On this clone itself: Its antigen is unknown.

The CDR3 covers 17 residues. The V and J ends lost 4 bases and 4 bases, in that order; junction bases with no gene match: 12. CDR1 and CDR2 from the germline V gene are WNHNN and SYGVQD (reference sequence). Clones were read by immunoSEQ multiplex PCR, and TCRdb kept only the in-frame ones, dropping some. The sample has about 170,000 clones; 80% to 95% are singletons. The origin of this receptor is an adult in good health. This sequence joins TRBV10-1 and TRBJ2-1, with 8 bases matching TRBD2. Sequences were derived from peripheral blood, sampled on day 0 of AZD1222 vaccination. This CDR3 reads CASSASPGGEKYNEQFF. The CDR3 bases are TGCGCCAGCAGTGCATCACCGGGGGGGGAGAAATACAATGAGCAGTTCTTC.